The sequence of this T cell receptor (beta chain) was determined in a study of PD-1 blockade in classical Hodgkin lymphoma (dated by TCRdb to the early 2020s). Regarding the study in general: Nivolumab dosing was 3 mg/kg intravenously every 2 weeks, continuing until either disease progression or unacceptable toxicity. The study used CyTOF and TCR beta sequencing to define a peripheral blood immune signature of response to PD-1 blockade in classical Hodgkin lymphoma. What the research found in general, with its limitations: Lower diversity was observed in patients in whom nivolumab was started less than 1 year after ASCT, and these patients were excluded from later analyses so that confounding by immune reconstitution would be avoided. CD4+ but not CD8+ TCR diversity rose significantly by C4D1 (p=0.0027 vs p=0.16), most apparent in complete responders (p=0.02). Baseline TCR diversity was reported to be lower in newly diagnosed patients than in healthy donors and to be lower still in relapsed/refractory patients. Only a single clinical trial cohort was studied, and what caused the repertoire differences, possibly disease activity or prior therapy, remained undefined. Baseline diversity similar to that of newly diagnosed patients was observed in trial patients achieving complete response, whereas significantly lower diversity was observed in partial responders and progressors.

The time point label corresponds to: cycle 1 day 1 (C1D1), immediately before nivolumab initiation. Every trial patient had relapsed after autologous stem cell transplantation, and cohorts A, B and C differed in prior brentuximab vedotin exposure. A total of around 60 patients with relapsed/refractory classical Hodgkin lymphoma made up the trial cohort, and each patient's best overall response was complete response, partial response or progressive disease. Single-agent nivolumab was administered to trial patients in the multi-cohort phase II CheckMate 205 trial. An independent review committee assessed best overall response by applying the 2007 International Working Group response criteria. Trial PBMCs were collected immediately before nivolumab initiation (C1D1) and during therapy at cycle 2 day 1 and cycle 4 day 1. Peripheral blood was collected in 8 mL Vacutainer Cell Preparation Tubes, from which PBMCs were isolated by centrifugation and then cryopreserved.

Deletion took 5 bases off V and 6 bases off J, with a span of 14 bases between the germline ends. Including cysteine and phenylalanine, the CDR3 has 13 amino acids. Solely the CDR3 DNA is kept, with 39 bases framed from the first base. In the germline V gene, CDR1 corresponds to SGHTA and CDR2 to FQGNSA. The Qiagen DNeasy kit was used to extract genomic DNA from unsorted PBMCs and from the negatively selected CD4+ and CD8+ fractions. Amplification of TCR beta CDR3 regions was done by immunoSEQ multiplex PCR with primers that anneal to V and J segments. A synthetic immune receptor repertoire was used to minimize amplification bias, and any residual bias was removed computationally once sequencing was done. Turning to the authors' computational methods: Custom Python scripts were used to quantify repertoire diversity as the Shannon entropy index. Unsorted, CD4+ and CD8+ repertoires were analyzed separately, except in combined analyses where CD4+ and CD8+ sequences were merged in silico. Clonal expansion was defined as at least a 2-fold frequency increase after treatment relative to C1D1, with a pseudocount of 0.5 for undetected baseline clones. Clones with 0 or 1 copy at C1D1 were defined as singleton clones, while clones with 2 or more copies were defined as non-singleton clones. Clones expanded in unsorted samples were assigned a CD4+, CD8+ or unknown annotation through matching of protein sequences in sorted samples from the same patient. Diversity changes from C1D1 to C4D1 were tested in paired samples using Wilcoxon tests. This immuneACCESS table, as held by TCRdb, lists in-frame sequences with V and J called but not all clones. Of the missing ones, under half trace to an unresolved V gene in checked studies; the others have no known cause. V and J calls and clone size are as listed in that table; D and trimming were resolved from the DNA. This sample is represented by about 40,000 clones; approximately 87% of them were singletons. Together, the top ten hold about 9% of the sample.

A remark on this clone: Its antigen has not been determined. No base qualities exist here, and no much larger clone lies one base off it.

This receptor was identified in a human donor with classical Hodgkin lymphoma. This specimen was peripheral blood mononuclear cells (PBMCs), taken at baseline. The sequence links TRBV7-2 to TRBJ2-7; confidence is insufficient to name the D gene. The CDR3 corresponds to CASSQAPRLEQYF. The sequenced DNA is TGTGCCAGCAGCCAAGCTCCCCGACTCGAGCAGTACTTC.